The 25 T cell receptor beta chains presented below share a single source sample, sequenced in a study of T cell responses to AZD1222 COVID-19 vaccine. The table came from immunoSEQ multiplex PCR; TCRdb's copy has only in-frame clones and leaves some out. The sample consists of about 160,000 clones, around 94% of them appearing once. The sample here was peripheral blood, taken 28 days after the second AZD1222 dose. All receptors come from an adult who received the AZD1222 COVID-19 vaccine.

The chain is built from TRBV30 and TRBJ1-2, with D unresolved. Germline loops: CDR1 GTSNPN, CDR2 SVGIG (reference sequence). This CDR3 region has 14 residues. Deletions cut 2 bases from V and 4 bases from J, with 14 bases between. CDR3 in amino acids: CAWSTLSLSYGYTF. DNA for the CDR3: TGTGCCTGGAGTACACTCTCTTTGTCCTATGGCTACACCTTC.

This chain joins TRBV18 and TRBJ1-1; a possible D gene is TRBD1 (5 bases). The CDR3 has 16 residues. V dropped 6 bases and J dropped 3 bases, with 20 bases sitting between them. Looked up from germline, CDR1 is KGHSH and CDR2 is LQKENI. The CDR3 nucleotides are TGTGCCAGCTCGAACCTGGCGGGGGGGGAGGACACTGAAGCTTTCTTT. Amino acids: CASSNLAGGEDTEAFF. Complete variable domain (other parts from reference TRBV18 and TRBJ1-1): NAGVMQNPRHLVRRRGQEARLRCSPMKGHSHVYWYRQLPEEGLKFMVYLQKENIIDESGMPKERFSAEFPKEGPSILRIQQVVRGDSAAYFCASSNLAGGEDTEAFFGQGTRLTVV.

The rearrangement links TRBV9 to TRBJ1-2, with D tentatively TRBD1 (5 bases). The CDR3 is 14 amino acids. Trimming shortened V by 4 bases and J by 4 bases, and 14 bases separated the two germline ends. Germline values: CDR1 SGDLS, CDR2 YYNGEE. This CDR3 reads CASSPSGGAYGYTF. For the CDR3, the DNA is TGTGCCAGCAGCCCCTCCGGGGGAGCCTATGGCTACACCTTC. Drawing the rest from reference TRBV9 and TRBJ1-2, the complete variable domain is DSGVTQTPKHLITATGQRVTLRCSPRSGDLSVYWYQQSLDQGLQFLIQYYNGEERAKGNILERFSAQQFPDLHSELNLSSLELGDSALYFCASSPSGGAYGYTFGSGTRLTVV.

V and J are TRBV4-1 and TRBJ1-5; no clear D. Deletions cut 1 base from V and 4 bases from J, with 11 bases between. CDR1 and CDR2 from the germline V gene are MGHRA and YSYEKL. The CDR3 runs to 15 residues. CDR3 sequence reads: CASSQAGAANQPQHF. The DNA of the CDR3 is TGCGCCAGCAGCCAAGCAGGCGCCGCTAATCAGCCCCAGCATTTT.

V gene TRBV2 combines with J gene TRBJ2-7; tentatively, D is TRBD2 (7 bases). Germline CDR1 SNHLY, CDR2 FYNNEI. With 2 bases removed from V and 4 bases from J, the gap between germline ends came to 12 bases. The CDR3 is made up of 14 amino acids. The CDR3, as DNA: TGTGCCAGCAGTGAAATAGGGGGGGGATACGAGCAGTACTTC. It encodes CASSEIGGGYEQYF.

This clone was detected only a few times. The genes are TRBV6-6 and TRBJ1-4; 7 nucleotides agree with TRBD1. Germline V gene data show CDR1 as MNHNY and CDR2 as SVGAGI (reference sequence). The CDR3 has 15 amino acids. V lost 5 bases, J lost 5 bases, and 8 bases stayed unmatched. The DNA of the CDR3 is TGTGCCAGCAGTATTCTAAGACAGGGAAATGAAAAACTGTTTTTT. Protein sequence: CASSILRQGNEKLFF.

This chain links TRBV10-1 with TRBJ1-2, with D uncertain. The germline gives CDR1 WNHNN, CDR2 SYGVQD (reference sequence). The germline V and J ends were trimmed by 0 bases and 5 bases, with 16 bases remaining between them. This CDR3 comprises 16 residues. CDR3 protein: CASSESGRPPIYGYTF. CDR3 sequence (DNA): TGCGCCAGCAGTGAGTCGGGCAGACCCCCAATTTATGGCTACACCTTC.

This rearrangement joins TRBV9 to TRBJ2-2; possibly TRBD1 or TRBD2 for D (5 bases each). Germline CDR1 SGDLS, CDR2 YYNGEE. V dropped 0 bases and J dropped 6 bases, with 9 bases sitting between them. This CDR3 region has 14 residues. The CDR3 is CASSVGWGSGELFF. CDR3 DNA sequence: TGTGCCAGCAGCGTAGGGTGGGGGTCCGGGGAGCTGTTTTTT.

The CDR3 loop is CAISRVGRDTEAFF. CDR3 bases: TGTGCCATCAGCAGAGTCGGGAGGGACACTGAAGCTTTCTTT. The chain employs TRBV10-3 and TRBJ1-1; D not resolved. The CDR3 spans 14 residues. Germline lookup yields CDR1 ENHRY and CDR2 SYGVKD. V lost 6 bases, J lost 3 bases, and 14 bases lay in between.

The V and J genes are TRBV19 and TRBJ1-2; TRBD1 aligns across 8 bases. This CDR3 is built from 14 residues. CDR1 is LNHDA and CDR2 is SQIVND in the germline V gene (reference sequence). Trimming at V came to 4 bases and at J to 4 bases, leaving 5 bases not matched to a gene. This CDR3 is CASSTGQDIYGYTF. The CDR3 region has the DNA TGTGCCAGTAGTACGGGACAGGACATCTATGGCTACACCTTC. Full variable domain (outside the CDR3, taken from reference TRBV19 and TRBJ1-2): DGGITQSPKYLFRKEGQNVTLSCEQNLNHDAMYWYRQDPGQGLRLIYYSQIVNDFQKGDIAEGYSVSREKKESFPLTVTSAQKNPTAFYLCASSTGQDIYGYTFGSGTRLTVV.

J is TRBJ1-2 and V is TRBV18; 7 bases line up with TRBD1. With 6 bases clipped from V and 6 bases from J, the junction kept 16 bases outside the gene matches. Germline V gives CDR1 KGHSH, CDR2 LQKENI. This CDR3 comprises 16 residues. CDR3 coding DNA: TGTGCCAGCTCCCCGGGGCGGGACAGCGGAAACAATGGCTACACCTTC. Its translation: CASSPGRDSGNNGYTF.

This sequence joins TRBV27 and TRBJ1-5; TRBD1 aligns across 10 bases. This CDR3 has 15 residues. Germline CDR1 reads MNHEY; CDR2 reads SMNVEV (reference sequence). The trim removed 5 bases at V and 7 bases at J, leaving 8 bases unmatched. The DNA of the CDR3 is TGTGCCAGCAGTCCGACAGGGGGCGCGTACCAGCCCCAGCATTTT. Protein: CASSPTGGAYQPQHF.

The genes are TRBV20-1 and TRBJ1-5; D not certain. This CDR3 is built from 15 residues. Germline CDR1 reads DFQATT; CDR2 reads SNEGSKA (reference sequence). Trimming left V 3 bases short and J 0 bases short, with 12 bases between. The CDR3 loop is CSASSGEDSNQPQHF. In DNA, the CDR3 is TGCAGTGCTAGTAGCGGCGAGGATAGCAATCAGCCCCAGCATTTT.

V usage is TRBV6-6 and J usage is TRBJ2-5; 10 bases align to TRBD2. The CDR3 is made up of 16 amino acids. V was pared by 5 bases and J by 4 bases, with 10 bases of the junction left unmatched. Germline lookup yields CDR1 MNHNY and CDR2 SVGAGI (reference sequence). CDR3 loop: CASSTVLAGDRETQYF. The CDR3 region has the DNA TGTGCCAGCAGTACTGTCCTAGCGGGAGACCGAGAGACCCAGTACTTC.

The CDR3 coding sequence is TGTGCCAGCAGCCAAGTCCTGAACACTGAAGCTTTCTTT. It translates to CASSQVLNTEAFF. The chain uses TRBV4-2 and TRBJ1-1; D gene unclear. The CDR3 totals 13 residues. The germline V gene encodes CDR1 LGHNA and CDR2 YNFKEQ. V dropped 1 base and J dropped 0 bases, with 3 bases sitting between them.

The chain links TRBV28 to TRBJ1-3; D remains unclear. The CDR3 is made up of 15 amino acids. Germline V gene lookup returns CDR1 MDHEN and CDR2 SYDVKM. Trimming removed 3 bases at V and 4 bases at J, with 13 bases between. This chain's CDR3 is CASSFGQAPGNTIYF. CDR3 DNA sequence: TGTGCCAGCAGTTTCGGGCAGGCGCCGGGAAACACCATATATTTT.

The gene calls are TRBV24-1 and TRBJ2-1, with D uncertain. Germline-derived CDR1 and CDR2 are KGHDR and SFDVKD. V shed 1 base and J shed 5 bases, with 2 bases lying between them. This CDR3 is built from 12 residues. The CDR3 DNA is TGTGCCACCAGTGATTTTAACAATGAGCAGTTCTTC. It encodes CATSDFNNEQFF.

The DNA for the CDR3 is TGCGCCAGCAGCCTAAACAGGGGAACTGAAGCTTTCTTT. Protein product: CASSLNRGTEAFF. The chain links TRBV10-1 to TRBJ1-1; 7 positions agree with TRBD1. Germline assignment: CDR1 WNHNN and CDR2 SYGVQD (reference sequence). The V and J ends lost 6 bases and 5 bases, in that order; junction bases with no gene match: 6. This CDR3 region has 13 residues.

V and J are TRBV27 and TRBJ2-1, with 8 nucleotides matching TRBD2. Germline loops: CDR1 MNHEY, CDR2 SMNVEV (reference sequence). V shed 0 bases and J 7 bases; nucleotides not matched to a gene: 5. CDR3 length equals 15 residues. This CDR3 reads CASSLSAGGGNEQFF. CDR3 nucleotide sequence: TGTGCCAGCAGTTTATCGGCGGGAGGTGGTAATGAGCAGTTCTTC.

This clone has a single count. V and J are TRBV28 and TRBJ2-1; D gene uncertain. Germline loops: CDR1 MDHEN, CDR2 SYDVKM. Trimming removed 4 bases from V and 13 bases from J, with 17 bases in between. There are 13 residues in the CDR3. The CDR3 is CASSSPVGTRQFF. In DNA form, the CDR3 reads TGTGCCAGCAGTTCGCCGGTTGGAACCCGACAGTTCTTC.

The chain carries TRBV18 and TRBJ1-2; TRBD1 is a possible D gene (5 bases). Trimming cost V 0 bases and J 6 bases, with 17 bases left between them. CDR3 length equals 16 residues. Germline CDR1 reads KGHSH; CDR2 reads LQKENI. The CDR3 protein is CASSPPGQLLTNGYTF. The CDR3 region has the DNA TGTGCCAGCTCACCACCGGGGCAGCTATTAACTAATGGCTACACCTTC.

CDR3 amino acids: CASSATGLTTYNEQFF. CDR3 nucleotides: TGTGCCAGCAGCGCGACAGGGCTTACGACCTACAATGAGCAGTTCTTC. The chain couples TRBV7-3 to TRBJ2-1, with 7 positions matching TRBD1. Losses at the gene ends were 5 bases for V and 2 bases for J; bases not matched to a gene: 9. CDR3 length: 16 residues. The germline gives CDR1 SGHTA, CDR2 FQGTGA.

This clone was seen a handful of times. The gene calls are TRBV5-1 and TRBJ2-6; D is undetermined. In germline, CDR1 is SGHRS, CDR2 YFSETQ. The V gene lost 0 bases and the J gene lost 0 bases, with 4 bases spanning the gap. This CDR3 region has 15 residues. The CDR3 DNA reads as TGCGCCAGCAGCTTGGGGGTCTCTGGGGCCAACGTCCTGACTTTC. This codes for CASSLGVSGANVLTF.

This chain uses TRBV10-3 with TRBJ2-1; 10 bases match TRBD1. CDR1 and CDR2 from the germline V gene are ENHRY and SYGVKD. There are 16 residues in the CDR3. J gave up 1 base and V 5 bases, and 5 bases lay outside the gene matches. CDR3 region: CAISTGTGASYNEQFF. CDR3 sequence (DNA): TGTGCCATCAGTACCGGGACAGGGGCTTCCTACAATGAGCAGTTCTTC.

The chain is built from TRBV6-4 and TRBJ2-1, with 10 nucleotides matching TRBD2. V lost 6 bases, J lost 4 bases, and 6 bases stayed unmatched. Germline V lookup: CDR1 MRHNA, CDR2 SNTAGT. This CDR3 comprises 15 residues. Here the CDR3 reads CASSATSGDYNEQFF. CDR3 nucleotide sequence: TGTGCCAGCAGCGCTACTAGCGGGGATTACAATGAGCAGTTCTTC.